This entry concerns a single TCR beta chain. Its antigen remains unidentified. PCR used 60 Vbeta primers and 13 Jbeta primers. TCRdb's table, derived via immunoSEQ multiplex PCR, lists solely in-frame clones and lacks some. The sample carries 100,000 to 150,000 clones, around 78% recorded once. Germline V gene lookup returns CDR1 MNHEY and CDR2 SMNVEV (reference sequence). Germline trimming cut 6 bases from V and 0 bases from J; bases unmatched to any gene: 5. The CDR3 consists of 14 residues. The data stem from a study of cytomegalovirus exposure and HLA in healthy donors. General study results and limits: A missense DCLRE1C variant was associated with V- and J-gene trimming of TCR beta chains in a later analysis, and an independent cohort replicated the association.

The V and J genes are TRBV27 and TRBJ2-7; 7 bases align to TRBD1. The specimen was PBMCs. The clonotype was recovered from a man between 35 and 55 years old in good health and CMV-seronegative. In DNA form, the CDR3 reads TGTGCCAGCAGAAGGCCAGGGGGCTCCTACGAGCAGTACTTC. Translated, it gives CASRRPGGSYEQYF.